Included here is one T cell receptor beta chain sequence, with context. What this receptor recognizes is not known. Base qualities are missing; no much larger clone stands one base away. This entry belongs to a study of blood T cell repertoires in COVID-19 (dated by TCRdb to 2019 to 2021). With respect to the entire study: Samples covering the acute and convalescent phases of COVID-19 were provided by collaborators in the United States, Italy and Spain. The prospective study material was composed of cDNA or gDNA derived from T cells, B-cell-depleted T cells, or PBMCs. Subjects who had been exposed to COVID-19, were actively infected with it, or had recovered from it provided the deeply sampled blood TCRbeta repertoires that made up the dataset. The repertoires were made available in a free public database intended to serve as a resource for research on the immune response to SARS-CoV-2. Samples came from the ongoing ImmuneRACE study (first 160 participants) plus 1,254 subjects from 6 global collaborators. The sample metadata nearly always contained a de-identified subject ID, COVID-19 status, age in years and sex. Where available, HLA class I and class II types were taken from metadata supplied by the sample provider and were not determined by assay-based typing. The research as a whole found: How much clinical and demographic metadata was included differed by source and by participant, and the metadata was provided uncurated.

The immunoSEQ Assay, a bias-controlled multiplex PCR, was used to amplify TCRbeta CDR3 regions from genomic DNA. As for how the authors treated the data: Within the assay, amplification of reference gene primers was used to estimate how many nucleated cells each sample contained. Sequence reads were collapsed and filtered to measure the absolute abundance of every unique TCRbeta CDR3 rearrangement. Productive Simpson clonality was computed per sample as the square root of Simpson's diversity index over productive rearrangements. Sourced from immuneACCESS, this table was stored by TCRdb with only in-frame sequences that have V and J called. A share of the clones is absent; for the studies checked, an unresolved V gene accounts for under half, and the remainder has no known explanation. V and J calls and clone size are as listed in that table; D and trimming were resolved from the DNA. This sample comprises 400,000 to 450,000 clones, 85% to 90% of them detected only once. In total, the top ten clones hold 1.1% of the sample.

In the prospective study, participants were roughly 18 to 89 years old, resided in under 30 geographic areas of the United States, and were enrolled through a virtual design. In the prospective study, participants were assigned to cohorts based on the clinical history participants reported in a screening survey and a study questionnaire. For ImmuneRACE Cohort 3, a participant was defined as recovered based on two consecutive negative NP/OP PCR tests, clearance by a healthcare professional, or resolution of symptoms. In the prospective study, whole blood, serum and a nasopharyngeal or oropharyngeal swab were collected from each participant by mobile phlebotomists. Over a roughly 2-month period, participants in the prospective study had the option of providing additional blood draws and questionnaires. Blood samples from the prospective study were shipped frozen or at room temperature prior to DNA extraction.

This clonotype was obtained from a man aged 25-40 years who had recovered from COVID-19. The sequenced sample was PBMCs or T cells enriched from blood (not recorded which).

The sequenced DNA is TGCGCCAGCAGCCAACCATACGGACAGACGAACACTGAAGCTTTCTTT. Its translation is CASSQPYGQTNTEAFF. The V and J genes are TRBV4-1 and TRBJ1-1; TRBD1 is perhaps the D gene, given 6 matching bases. At the junction V is shortened by 2 bases and J by 1 base, with 14 bases in between. There are 16 amino acids in the CDR3, from cysteine to phenylalanine inclusive. CDR3 DNA is the only sequence kept; it has 48 bases, read in frame from the first base. The CDR1 and CDR2 encoded by the germline V gene are MGHRA and YSYEKL.